The T cell receptor beta chain under discussion was sequenced for a study of T cells in Graves' hyperthyroidism and ophthalmopathy. On the study more broadly: Peripheral blood draws took place at initial diagnosis, ahead of any treatment. Study results and limitations: Before onset, by a median of approximately 6.8 months, the model predicted ophthalmopathy.

Stable Graves' hyperthyroidism denoted no ophthalmopathy progression over 18 months. As concerns this clonotype: Its antigen is not identified.

TCR beta CDR3 sequences were amplified from RNA transcripts. The HTBI set primed first-round TCR CDR3 RT-PCR. In TCRdb, the multiplex PCR reads were re-called with MiXCR into one record per CDR3 protein. The data show 400,000 to 600,000 distinct CDR3 sequences, roughly 20% seen once. Germline trimming cut 4 bases from V and 3 bases from J; bases unmatched to any gene: 2. The CDR3 runs to 14 residues. Germline CDR1 and CDR2: MNHNS and SASEGT. This TCR was sampled from a man between 18 and 29 years old with Graves' hyperthyroidism. Sequences were obtained from blood. The chain couples TRBV6-1 to TRBJ2-1, with 8 bases lining up with TRBD2. The CDR3 bases are TGTGCCAGCAGTGCCGGGACTAGCTACAATGAGCAGTTCTTC. This gives the protein CASSAGTSYNEQFF.